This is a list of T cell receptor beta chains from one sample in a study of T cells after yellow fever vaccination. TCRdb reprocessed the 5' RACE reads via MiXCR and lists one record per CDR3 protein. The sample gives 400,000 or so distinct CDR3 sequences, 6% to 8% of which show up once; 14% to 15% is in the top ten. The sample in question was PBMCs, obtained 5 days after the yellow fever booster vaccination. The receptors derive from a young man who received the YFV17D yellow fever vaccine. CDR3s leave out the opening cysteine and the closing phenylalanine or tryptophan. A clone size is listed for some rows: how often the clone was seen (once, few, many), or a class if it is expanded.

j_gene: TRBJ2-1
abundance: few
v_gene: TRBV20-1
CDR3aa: SARDPLGTVNNEQF

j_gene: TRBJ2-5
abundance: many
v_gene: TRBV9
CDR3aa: ASSERGPGVETQY

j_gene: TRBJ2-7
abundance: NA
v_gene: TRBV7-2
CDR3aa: ASSFGPLYEQY

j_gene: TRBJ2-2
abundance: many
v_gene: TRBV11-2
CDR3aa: ASTRNRTSGSWELF

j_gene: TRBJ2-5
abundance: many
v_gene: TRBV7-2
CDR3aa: ASSLVFGSQTQY

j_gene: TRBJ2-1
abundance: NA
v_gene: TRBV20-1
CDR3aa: SAPYGGRSSYNEQF

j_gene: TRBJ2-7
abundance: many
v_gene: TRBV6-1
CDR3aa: ASSLDSRTYEQY

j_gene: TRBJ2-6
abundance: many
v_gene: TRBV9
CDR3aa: ASSEADGGANVLT

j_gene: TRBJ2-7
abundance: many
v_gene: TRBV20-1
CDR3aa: SAPGPLRIGEQY

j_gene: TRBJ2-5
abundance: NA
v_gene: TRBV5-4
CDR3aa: ASRPQGSEEETQY

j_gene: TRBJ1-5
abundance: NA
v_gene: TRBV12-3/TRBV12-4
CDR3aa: ASSQTGPNQPQH

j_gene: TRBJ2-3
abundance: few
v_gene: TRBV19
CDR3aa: ASSGVNADTQY

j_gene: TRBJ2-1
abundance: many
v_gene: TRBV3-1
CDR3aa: ASSQLRTSGNEQF

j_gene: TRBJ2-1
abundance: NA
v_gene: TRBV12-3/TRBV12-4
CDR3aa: ASSFVREGLNEQF

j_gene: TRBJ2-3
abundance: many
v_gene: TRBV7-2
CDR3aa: ASSLSPGLAGADTQY

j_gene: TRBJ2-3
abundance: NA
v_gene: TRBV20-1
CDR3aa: SARQDLSTDTQY

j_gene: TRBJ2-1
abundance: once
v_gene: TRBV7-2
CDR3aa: ASSLREIHEQF

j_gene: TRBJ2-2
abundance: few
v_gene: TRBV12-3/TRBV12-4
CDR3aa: ASSSREKGRDTGELF

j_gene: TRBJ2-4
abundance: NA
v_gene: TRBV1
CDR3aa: TSSRSSGTDKNIQY

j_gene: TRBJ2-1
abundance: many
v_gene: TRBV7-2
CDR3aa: ASSLGPRSYNEQF

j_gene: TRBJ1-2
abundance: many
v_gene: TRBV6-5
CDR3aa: ASSYTGGDYGYT

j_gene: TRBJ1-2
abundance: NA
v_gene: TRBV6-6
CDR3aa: ASTGGYGYT

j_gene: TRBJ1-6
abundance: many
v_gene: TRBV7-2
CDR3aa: ASSPGGGGYNSPLH

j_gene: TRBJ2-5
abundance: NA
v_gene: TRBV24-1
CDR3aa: ATSDGGLYQETQY

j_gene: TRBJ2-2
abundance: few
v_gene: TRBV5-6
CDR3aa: ASSSAQGTGELF

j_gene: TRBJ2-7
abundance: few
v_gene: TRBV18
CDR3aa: ASSPPYRVYEQY

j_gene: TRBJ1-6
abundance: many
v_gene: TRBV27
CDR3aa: ASSQVTSTYNSPLH

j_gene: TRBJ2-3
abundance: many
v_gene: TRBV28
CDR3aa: ASRQSTDTQY

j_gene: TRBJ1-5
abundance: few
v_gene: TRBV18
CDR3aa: ASSPPGQGRNQPQH

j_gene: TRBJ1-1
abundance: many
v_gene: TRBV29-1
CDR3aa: SVGKSPGSETEAF

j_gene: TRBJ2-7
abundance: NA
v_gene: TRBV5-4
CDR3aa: ASSLKTGLYEQY

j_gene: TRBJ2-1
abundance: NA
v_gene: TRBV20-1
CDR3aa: SVLPPYNEQF

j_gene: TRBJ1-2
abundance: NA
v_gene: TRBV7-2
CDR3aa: ASSTQTGGHT

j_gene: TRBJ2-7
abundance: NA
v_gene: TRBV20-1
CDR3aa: SASGGGPGAAYEQY

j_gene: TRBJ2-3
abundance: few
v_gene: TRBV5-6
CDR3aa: ASSRPDRDTQY

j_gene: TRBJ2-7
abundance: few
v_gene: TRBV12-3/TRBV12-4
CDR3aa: ASSETSGGPYEQY

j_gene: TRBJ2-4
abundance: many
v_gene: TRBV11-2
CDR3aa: ASSLEWASGTKNIQY

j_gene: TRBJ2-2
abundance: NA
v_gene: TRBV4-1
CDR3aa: ASSQVLNTGELF

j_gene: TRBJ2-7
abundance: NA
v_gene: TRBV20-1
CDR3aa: SARFPDRGYEQY

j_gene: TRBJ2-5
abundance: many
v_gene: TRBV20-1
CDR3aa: SARDSGAWGETQY

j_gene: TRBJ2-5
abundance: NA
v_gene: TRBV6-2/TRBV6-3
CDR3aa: ASSYSGGSETQY

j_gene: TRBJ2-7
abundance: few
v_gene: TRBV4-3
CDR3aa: ASSQEGLGSYEQY

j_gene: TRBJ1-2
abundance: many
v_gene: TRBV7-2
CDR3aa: ASSLAGDRGYT

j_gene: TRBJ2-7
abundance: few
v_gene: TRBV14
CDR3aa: ASSYGTSGFDEQY

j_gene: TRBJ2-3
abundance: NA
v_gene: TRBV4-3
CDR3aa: ASSPGDHRADTQY

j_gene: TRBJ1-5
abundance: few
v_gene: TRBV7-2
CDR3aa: ASSLAARQPQH

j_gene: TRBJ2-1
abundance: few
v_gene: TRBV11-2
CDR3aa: ASSLVHGELNNEQF

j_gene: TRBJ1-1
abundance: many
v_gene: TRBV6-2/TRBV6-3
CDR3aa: ASKVGRTEAF

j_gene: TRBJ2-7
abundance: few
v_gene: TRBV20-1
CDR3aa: SARNFTGVYEQY

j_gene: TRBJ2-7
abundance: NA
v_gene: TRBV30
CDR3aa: AWRGGQSEQY

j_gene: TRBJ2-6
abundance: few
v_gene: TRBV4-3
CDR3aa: ASSHASGSRAGANVLT

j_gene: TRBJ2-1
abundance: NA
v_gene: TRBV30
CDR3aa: AWNPGGLNEQF

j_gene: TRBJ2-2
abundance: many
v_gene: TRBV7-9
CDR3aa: ASSLGTSGPGELF

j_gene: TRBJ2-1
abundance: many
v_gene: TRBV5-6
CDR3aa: ASSFLSRDEQF

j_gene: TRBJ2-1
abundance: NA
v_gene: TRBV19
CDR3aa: ASTRSSWAYNEQF

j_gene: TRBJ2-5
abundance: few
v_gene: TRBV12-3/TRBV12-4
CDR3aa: ASSLVGRLGETQY

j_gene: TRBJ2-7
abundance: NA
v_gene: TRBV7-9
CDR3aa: ASSPDHEQY

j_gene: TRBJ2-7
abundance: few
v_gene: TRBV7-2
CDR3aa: ASYPGQGQQY

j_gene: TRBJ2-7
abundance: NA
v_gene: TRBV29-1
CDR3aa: SASTQREGYEQY